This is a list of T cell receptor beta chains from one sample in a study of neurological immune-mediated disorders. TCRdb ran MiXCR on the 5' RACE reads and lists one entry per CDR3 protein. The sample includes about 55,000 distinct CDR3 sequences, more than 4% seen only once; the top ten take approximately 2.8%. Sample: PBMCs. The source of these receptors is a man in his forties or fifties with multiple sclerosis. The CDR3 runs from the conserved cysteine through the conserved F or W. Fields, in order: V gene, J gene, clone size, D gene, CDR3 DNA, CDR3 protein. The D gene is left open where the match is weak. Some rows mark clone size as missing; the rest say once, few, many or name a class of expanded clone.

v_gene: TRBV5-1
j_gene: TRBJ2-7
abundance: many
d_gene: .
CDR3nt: TGCGCCAGCAGCCCTGGAGCCCGGGGCTACGAGCAGTACTTC
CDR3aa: CASSPGARGYEQYF

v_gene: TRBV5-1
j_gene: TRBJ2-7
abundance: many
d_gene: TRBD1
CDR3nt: TGCGCCAGCAGCCAACAGGGGAGAACCTACGAGCAGTACTTC
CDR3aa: CASSQQGRTYEQYF

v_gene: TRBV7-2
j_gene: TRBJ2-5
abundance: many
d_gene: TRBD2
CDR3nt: TGTGCCAGCAGCTTACTAGCGGCCCAAGAGACCCAGTACTTC
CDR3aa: CASSLLAAQETQYF

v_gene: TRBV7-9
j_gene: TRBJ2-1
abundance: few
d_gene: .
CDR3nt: TGTGCCAGCAGCTCGACCGGGGCCTACAATGAGCAGTTCTTC
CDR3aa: CASSSTGAYNEQFF

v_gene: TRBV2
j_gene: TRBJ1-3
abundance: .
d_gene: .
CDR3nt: TGTGCCAGCGCCGGCGACAGAGACTCTGGAAACACCATATATTTT
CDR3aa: CASAGDRDSGNTIYF

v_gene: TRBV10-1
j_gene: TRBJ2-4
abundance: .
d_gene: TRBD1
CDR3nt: TGCGCCAGCAGTGAGTCGGGACAGGGAGTTCATGAAGCCAAAAACATTCAGTACTTC
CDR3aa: CASSESGQGVHEAKNIQYF

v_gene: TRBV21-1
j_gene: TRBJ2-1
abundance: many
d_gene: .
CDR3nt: TGTGCCAGACTAGCGGGCGTACCCCCACAGGGGCAGTTCTTC
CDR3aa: CARLAGVPPQGQFF

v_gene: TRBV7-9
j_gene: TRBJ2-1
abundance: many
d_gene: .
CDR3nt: TGTGCCAGCAGCTTAGAGCAGGTCCCACCCCAGTTCTTC
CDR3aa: CASSLEQVPPQFF

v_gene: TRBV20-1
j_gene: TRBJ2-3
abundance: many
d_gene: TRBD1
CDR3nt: TGCAGTGCTCCCCTCCCGGACAGGGGAACAGATACGCAGTATTTT
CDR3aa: CSAPLPDRGTDTQYF

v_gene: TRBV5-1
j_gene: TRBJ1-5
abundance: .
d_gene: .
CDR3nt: TGCGCCAGCAGCTTGCTGTCTAGTCCTAACAATCAGCCCCAGCATTTT
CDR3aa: CASSLLSSPNNQPQHF

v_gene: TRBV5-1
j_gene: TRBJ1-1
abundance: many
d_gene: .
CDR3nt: TGCGCCAGCAGCAGTAACAGGGAAGCGGTCAACACTGAAGCTTTCTTT
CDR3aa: CASSSNREAVNTEAFF

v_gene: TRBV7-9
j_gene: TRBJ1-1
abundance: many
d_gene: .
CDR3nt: TGTGCCAGCAGCTTACATAGTAAGGTAGATGGATCAGAAGCTTTCTTT
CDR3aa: CASSLHSKVDGSEAFF

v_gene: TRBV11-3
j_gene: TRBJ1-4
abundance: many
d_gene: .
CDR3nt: TGTGCCAGCAGCTCAACACGGATCGCAACTAATGAAAAACTGTTTTTT
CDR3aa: CASSSTRIATNEKLFF

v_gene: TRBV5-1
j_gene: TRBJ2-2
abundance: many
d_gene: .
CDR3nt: TGCGCCAGCAGCTACCGAACAACAGCCCTAACCGGGGAGCTGTTTTTT
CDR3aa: CASSYRTTALTGELFF

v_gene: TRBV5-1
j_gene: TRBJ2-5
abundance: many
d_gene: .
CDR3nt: TGCGCCAGCAGCTTGGTGCCGGGCCCAGAGACCCAGTACTTC
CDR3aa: CASSLVPGPETQYF

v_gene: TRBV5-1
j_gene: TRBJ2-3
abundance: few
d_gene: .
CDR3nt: TGCGCCAGCAGCTCCTACACCTCCTCTAGCACAGATACGCAGTATTTT
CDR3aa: CASSSYTSSSTDTQYF

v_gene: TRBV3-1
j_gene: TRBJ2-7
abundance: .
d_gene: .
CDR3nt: TGTGCCAGCAGCCCCTCAACCGCCGGCGGGGAGTACTTC
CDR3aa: CASSPSTAGGEYF

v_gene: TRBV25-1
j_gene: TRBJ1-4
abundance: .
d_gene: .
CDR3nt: TGTGCCAGCAGTGATAGAGGGGCGGCTAATGAAAAACTGTTTTTT
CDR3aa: CASSDRGAANEKLFF

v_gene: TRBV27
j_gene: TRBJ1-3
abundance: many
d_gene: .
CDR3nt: TGTGCCAGCAGTTTATCCACACCGTCAAAATGGTTAGTGGATCGATCCTCTGGAAACACCATATATTTT
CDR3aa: CASSLSTPSKWLVDRSSGNTIYF

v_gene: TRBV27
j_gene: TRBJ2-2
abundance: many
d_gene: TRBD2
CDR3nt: TGTGCCAGCAGCCGGACTAGCGGCAACACCGGGGAGCTGTTTTTT
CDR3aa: CASSRTSGNTGELFF

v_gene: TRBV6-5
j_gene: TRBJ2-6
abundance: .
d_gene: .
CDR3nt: TGTGCCAGCAGCTTGTGGGACTCTGGGGCCAACGTCCTGACTTTC
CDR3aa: CASSLWDSGANVLTF

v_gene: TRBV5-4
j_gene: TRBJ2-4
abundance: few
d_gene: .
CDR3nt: TGTGCCAGCAGCCTAAATGGTAGGGAGGACATTCAGTACTTC
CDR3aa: CASSLNGREDIQYF

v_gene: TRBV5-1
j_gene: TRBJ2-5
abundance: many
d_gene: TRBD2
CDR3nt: TGCGCCAGCAGCTTCACGGGGGGGCGAGAGACCCAGTACTTC
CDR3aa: CASSFTGGRETQYF

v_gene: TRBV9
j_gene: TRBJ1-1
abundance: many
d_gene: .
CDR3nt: TGTGCCAGCAGCGAGAGCGGAAGGCCCGAAGGCACTGAAGCTTTCTTT
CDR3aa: CASSESGRPEGTEAFF

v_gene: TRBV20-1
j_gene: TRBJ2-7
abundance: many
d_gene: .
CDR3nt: TGCAGTGCTTCTCAAAGTCTGGACGGGAAATTC
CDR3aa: CSASQSLDGKF

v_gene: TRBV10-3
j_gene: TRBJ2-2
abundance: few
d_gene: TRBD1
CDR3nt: TGTGCCATCAGTAATCCCGACAGGGGATGGACCGGGGAGCTGTTTTTT
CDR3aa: CAISNPDRGWTGELFF

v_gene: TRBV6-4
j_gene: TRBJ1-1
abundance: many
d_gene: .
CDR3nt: TGTGCCAGCAGTGAGAGGGCGCGCACTGAAGCTTTCTTT
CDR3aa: CASSERARTEAFF

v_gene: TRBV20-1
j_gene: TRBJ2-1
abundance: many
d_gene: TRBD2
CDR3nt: TGCAGTGCTAGAGAGGGACTAGCGGAAAGCTCCTACAATGAGCAGTTCTTC
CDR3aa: CSAREGLAESSYNEQFF

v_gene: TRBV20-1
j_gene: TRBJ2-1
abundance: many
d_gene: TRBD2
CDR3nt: TGCAGTGCTAGAGGTATTCGCGGGGGATGGGACAATGAGCAGTTCTTC
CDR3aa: CSARGIRGGWDNEQFF

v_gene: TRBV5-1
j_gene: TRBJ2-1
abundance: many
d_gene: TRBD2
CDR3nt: TGCGCCAGCGTCCCGGGACTAGCGGGGGGGTCCTACAATGAGCAGTTCTTC
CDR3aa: CASVPGLAGGSYNEQFF

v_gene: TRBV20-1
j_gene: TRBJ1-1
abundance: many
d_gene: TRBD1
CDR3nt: TGCAGTGCTAGGACAGGGGCCACTGAAGCTTTCTTT
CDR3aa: CSARTGATEAFF

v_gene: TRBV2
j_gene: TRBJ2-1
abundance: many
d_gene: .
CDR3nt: TGTGCCAGCAGTGGACCTGGAAATGAGCAGTTCTTC
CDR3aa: CASSGPGNEQFF

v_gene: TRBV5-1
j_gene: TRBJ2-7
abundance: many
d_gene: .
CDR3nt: TGCGCCAGCAGATGGCAGTTCTCCTACGAGCAGTACTTC
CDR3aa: CASRWQFSYEQYF

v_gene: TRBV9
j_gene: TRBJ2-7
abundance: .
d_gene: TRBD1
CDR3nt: TGTGCCAGCAGCCCCGGCAGGGGGACCTACGAGCAGTACTTC
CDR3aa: CASSPGRGTYEQYF

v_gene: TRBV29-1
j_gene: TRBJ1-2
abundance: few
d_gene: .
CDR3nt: TGCAGCGTTGATTGGGGGAATGGCTACACCTTC
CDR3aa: CSVDWGNGYTF

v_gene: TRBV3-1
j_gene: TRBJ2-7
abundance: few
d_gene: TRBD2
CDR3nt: TGTGCCAGCAGCCAAACTAGCGGGGACGACGAGCAGTACTTC
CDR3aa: CASSQTSGDDEQYF

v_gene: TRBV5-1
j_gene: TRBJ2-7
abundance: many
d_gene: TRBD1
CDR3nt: TGCGCCAGCAAAGAACAGGGGCTCACCGTCGGCGAGCAGTACTTC
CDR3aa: CASKEQGLTVGEQYF

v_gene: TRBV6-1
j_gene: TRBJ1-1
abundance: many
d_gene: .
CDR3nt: TGTGCCAGCAGTGAAGTTCATAGGGAAGCTTTCTTT
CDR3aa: CASSEVHREAFF

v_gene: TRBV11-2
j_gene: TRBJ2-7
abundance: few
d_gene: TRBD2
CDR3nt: TGTGCCAGCAGCATAGCGGGGGCCTACGAGCAGTACTTC
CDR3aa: CASSIAGAYEQYF

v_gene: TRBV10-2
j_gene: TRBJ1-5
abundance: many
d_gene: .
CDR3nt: TGCGCCAGCAGTGACAGTTTCGGACGGTACTATCAGCCCCAGCATTTT
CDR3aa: CASSDSFGRYYQPQHF

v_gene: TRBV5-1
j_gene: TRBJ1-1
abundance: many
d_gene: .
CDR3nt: TGCGCCAGCAGCTTGGGTCTAGGGGGGCAAATGAACACTGAAGCTTTCTTT
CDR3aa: CASSLGLGGQMNTEAFF

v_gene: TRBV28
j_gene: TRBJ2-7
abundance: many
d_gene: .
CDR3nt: TGTGCCAGCATTCCGATTAGAGGCCACCCACACTTC
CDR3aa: CASIPIRGHPHF

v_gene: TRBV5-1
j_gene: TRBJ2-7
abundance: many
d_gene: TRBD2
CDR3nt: TGCGCCAGCAGCGAGGGGACTAAGGGACACGAGCAGTACTTC
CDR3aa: CASSEGTKGHEQYF

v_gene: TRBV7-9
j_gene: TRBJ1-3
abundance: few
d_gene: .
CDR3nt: TGTGCCAGCAGCCCCCCGGGGGATGGAAACACCATATATTTT
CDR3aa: CASSPPGDGNTIYF

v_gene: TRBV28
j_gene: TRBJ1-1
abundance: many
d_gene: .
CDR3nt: TGTGCCAGCAGTTTTTCAACAGAGGAGGGAACCCGCTCAGGGGCTTTCTTT
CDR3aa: CASSFSTEEGTRSGAFF